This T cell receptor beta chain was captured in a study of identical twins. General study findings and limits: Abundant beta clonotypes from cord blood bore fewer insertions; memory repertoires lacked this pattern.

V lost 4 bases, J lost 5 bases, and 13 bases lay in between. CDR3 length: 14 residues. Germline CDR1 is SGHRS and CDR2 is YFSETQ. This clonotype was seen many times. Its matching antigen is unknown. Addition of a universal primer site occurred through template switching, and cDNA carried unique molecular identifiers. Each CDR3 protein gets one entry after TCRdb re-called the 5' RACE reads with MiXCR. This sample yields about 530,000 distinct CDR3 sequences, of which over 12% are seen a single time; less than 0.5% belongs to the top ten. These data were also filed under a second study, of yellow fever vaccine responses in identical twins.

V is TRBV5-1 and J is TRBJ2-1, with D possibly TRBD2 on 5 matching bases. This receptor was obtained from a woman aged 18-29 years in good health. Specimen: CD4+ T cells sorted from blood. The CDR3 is CASSQNGIDNEQFF. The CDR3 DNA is TGCGCCAGCAGCCAAAACGGGATAGACAATGAGCAGTTCTTC.